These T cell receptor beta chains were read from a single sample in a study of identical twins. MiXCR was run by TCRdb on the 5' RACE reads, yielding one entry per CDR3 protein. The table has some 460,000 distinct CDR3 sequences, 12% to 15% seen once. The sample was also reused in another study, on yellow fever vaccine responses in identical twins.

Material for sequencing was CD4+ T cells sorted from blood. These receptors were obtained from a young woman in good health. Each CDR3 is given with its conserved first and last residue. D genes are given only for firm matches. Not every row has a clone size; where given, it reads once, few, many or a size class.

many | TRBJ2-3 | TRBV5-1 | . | CASSFGHPTDTQYF | TGCGCCAGCAGCTTTGGACACCCCACAGATACGCAGTATTTT
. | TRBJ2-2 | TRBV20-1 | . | CCARAWTRSYTGELFF | TGCTGTGCTAGGGCCTGGACTCGTTCCTACACCGGGGAGCTGTTTTTT
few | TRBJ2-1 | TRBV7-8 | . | CASSLRVEVEQFF | TGTGCCAGCAGCTTAAGGGTAGAAGTTGAGCAGTTCTTC
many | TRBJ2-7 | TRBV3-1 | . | CASSQDGWKQYF | TGTGCCAGCAGCCAAGATGGGTGGAAGCAGTACTTC
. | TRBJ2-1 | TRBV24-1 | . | CATSEGAPYNEQFF | TGTGCCACCAGTGAGGGAGCCCCCTACAATGAGCAGTTCTTC
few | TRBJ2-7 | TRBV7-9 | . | CASTSGVPSYEQYF | TGTGCCAGCACCTCGGGAGTTCCGTCCTACGAGCAGTACTTC
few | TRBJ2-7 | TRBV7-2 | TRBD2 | CASSFRSTSGGLYEQYF | TGTGCCAGCAGCTTCCGTTCGACTAGCGGGGGTCTCTACGAGCAGTACTTC
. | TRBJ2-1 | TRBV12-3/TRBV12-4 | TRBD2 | CASTLAGAAKFF | TGTGCCAGCACCCTAGCGGGAGCGGCGAAGTTCTTC
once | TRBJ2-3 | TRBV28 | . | CASSIRGVSTDTQYF | TGTGCCAGCAGCATACGAGGGGTTAGCACAGATACGCAGTATTTT
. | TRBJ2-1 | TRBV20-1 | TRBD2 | CSARAPMVAGFYNEQFF | TGCAGTGCTAGAGCCCCAATGGTAGCGGGGTTCTACAATGAGCAGTTCTTC
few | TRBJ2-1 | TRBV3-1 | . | CASSQEKRAENEQFF | TGTGCCAGCAGCCAAGAGAAGAGAGCGGAGAATGAGCAGTTCTTC
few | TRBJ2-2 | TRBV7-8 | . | CASSLGVGANTGELFF | TGTGCCAGCAGCTTAGGCGTAGGGGCGAACACCGGGGAGCTGTTTTTT
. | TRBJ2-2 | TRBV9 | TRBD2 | CASSVAGGPNTGELFF | TGTGCCAGCAGCGTAGCGGGGGGACCTAACACCGGGGAGCTGTTTTTT
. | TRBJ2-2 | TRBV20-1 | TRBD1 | CSARDLGQTNTGELFF | TGCAGTGCTAGAGACCTGGGACAGACGAACACCGGGGAGCTGTTTTTT
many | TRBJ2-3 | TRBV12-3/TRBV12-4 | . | CASSFSGDTQYF | TGTGCCAGCAGTTTTAGTGGAGATACGCAGTATTTT
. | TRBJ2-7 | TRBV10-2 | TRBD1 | CASSDQGATYEQYF | TGCGCCAGCAGTGACCAGGGGGCGACGTACGAGCAGTACTTC
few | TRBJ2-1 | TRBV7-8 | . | CASSLDSPYNEQFF | TGTGCCAGCAGCCTGGACTCACCCTACAATGAGCAGTTCTTC
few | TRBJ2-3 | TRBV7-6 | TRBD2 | CASSRLSRTSATDTQYF | TGTGCCAGCAGCCGACTCAGCAGGACTAGCGCGACAGATACGCAGTATTTT
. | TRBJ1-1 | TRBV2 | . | CAGGVDRNTEAFF | TGTGCAGGGGGGGTTGATCGTAACACTGAAGCTTTCTTT
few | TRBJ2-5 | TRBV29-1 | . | CSVEGGPETQYF | TGCAGCGTTGAAGGGGGGCCGGAGACCCAGTACTTC
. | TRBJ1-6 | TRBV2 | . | CASSPGQSNSPLHF | TGTGCCAGCAGCCCCGGACAGTCTAATTCACCCCTCCACTTT
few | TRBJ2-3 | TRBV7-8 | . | CASSPSGGVSDTQYF | TGTGCCAGCAGCCCCTCCGGGGGAGTGTCGGATACGCAGTATTTT
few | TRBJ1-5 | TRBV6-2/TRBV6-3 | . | CASSGQFNQPQHF | TGTGCCAGCAGTGGACAGTTTAATCAGCCCCAGCATTTT
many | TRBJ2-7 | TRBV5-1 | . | CASSTTGLSYEQYF | TGCGCCAGCAGCACGACAGGATTGTCCTACGAGCAGTACTTC
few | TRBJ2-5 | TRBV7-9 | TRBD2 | CASSSTIRTSGQETQYF | TGTGCCAGCAGCTCAACGATTCGGACTAGCGGGCAAGAGACCCAGTACTTC
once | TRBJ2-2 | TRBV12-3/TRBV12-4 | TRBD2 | CASGTSAYKNTGGLFF | TGTGCCAGCGGGACTAGCGCCTATAAGAACACCGGGGGGCTGTTTTTT
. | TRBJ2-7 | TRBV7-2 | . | CASSLRGQPSPSREYF | TGTGCCAGCAGCTTAAGAGGGCAACCGAGCCCATCCCGGGAGTACTTC
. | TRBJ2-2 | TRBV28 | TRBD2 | CASSHRTSGRFRELFF | TGTGCCAGCAGTCACCGGACTAGCGGGAGGTTCCGGGAGCTGTTTTTT
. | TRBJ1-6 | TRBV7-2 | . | CASSTMLGGNSPLHF | TGTGCCAGCAGCACCATGCTAGGGGGAAATTCACCCCTCCACTTT
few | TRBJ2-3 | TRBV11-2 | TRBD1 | CASSLGQPALVDTQYF | TGTGCCAGCAGCCTGGGACAGCCCGCACTAGTGGATACGCAGTATTTT
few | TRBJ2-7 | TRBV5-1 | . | CASSLTQVSEQYF | TGCGCCAGCAGCTTGACACAGGTCTCCGAGCAGTACTTC
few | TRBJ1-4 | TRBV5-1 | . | CASSPMATKGEKLFF | TGCGCCAGCAGCCCGATGGCCACTAAAGGCGAAAAACTGTTTTTT
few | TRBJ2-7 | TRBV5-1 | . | CASSLDEGWDLRYEQYF | TGCGCCAGCAGCTTGGATGAGGGGTGGGATCTTCGGTACGAGCAGTACTTC
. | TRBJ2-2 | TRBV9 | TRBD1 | CASSVGQGISGELFF | TGTGCCAGCAGCGTCGGACAGGGGATTAGCGGGGAGCTGTTTTTT
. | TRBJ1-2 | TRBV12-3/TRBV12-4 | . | CASSSIAPGGGGYTF | TGTGCCAGCAGTTCTATCGCTCCCGGTGGGGGTGGCTACACCTTC
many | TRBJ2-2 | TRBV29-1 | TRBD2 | CSGTSGTGELFF | TGCAGCGGGACTAGCGGGACCGGGGAGCTGTTTTTT
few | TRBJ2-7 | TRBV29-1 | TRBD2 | CSVGGGEGYEQYF | TGCAGCGTTGGTGGCGGGGAGGGCTACGAGCAGTACTTC
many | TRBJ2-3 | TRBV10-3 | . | CATTRQPPTDTQYF | TGTGCCACCACCCGACAGCCACCCACAGATACGCAGTATTTT
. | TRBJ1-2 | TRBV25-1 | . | CASSDHAVGYTF | TGTGCCAGCAGTGATCACGCGGTGGGCTACACCTTC
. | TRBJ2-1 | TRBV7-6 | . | CASSLRPIGYNEQFF | TGTGCCAGCAGCTTAAGGCCTATTGGGTACAATGAGCAGTTCTTC
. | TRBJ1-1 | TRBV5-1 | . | CASTYSHGKNTEAFF | TGCGCCAGCACTTATTCCCATGGAAAGAACACTGAAGCTTTCTTT
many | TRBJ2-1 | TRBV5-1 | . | CASSLGRPLDEQFF | TGCGCCAGCAGCTTGGGACGACCACTGGATGAGCAGTTCTTC
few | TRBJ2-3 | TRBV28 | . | CAIRHPSTDTQYF | TGTGCCATCAGACACCCAAGCACAGATACGCAGTATTTT